The T cell receptor beta chain described here comes from a study of blood T cells in healthy people across ages. Study at large: Template switching retrieved approximately one barcoded beta molecule for each two T cells.

As for this clonotype: The antigen is unknown.

Study outcomes and limitations: Investigators viewed diversity estimates from one million T cells as underestimates, the study reported.

Losses at the gene ends were 3 bases for V and 2 bases for J; bases not matched to a gene: 10. Germline V CDR1 and CDR2: DFQATT, SNEGSKA (reference sequence). There are 15 residues in the CDR3. With a J-beta primer mix and a sample-barcoded 5' primer, a second PCR ran roughly 6 to 11 cycles. TCRdb independently ran MiXCR on the 5' RACE reads; one entry per CDR3 protein. The sample shows more than 800,000 distinct CDR3 sequences, under 55% of them seen only once. The TCR sequence derives from an older woman in good health. The rearrangement links TRBV20-1 to TRBJ2-7, with 7 bases aligning to TRBD2. Sample: blood. Here the CDR3 DNA reads TGCAGTGCTAGCCAAACACGCGGGGGTACCTACGAGCAGTACTTC. Translated, it gives CSASQTRGGTYEQYF.